This T cell receptor beta chain originates from a study of CD8+CD57+ T cells in acquired aplastic anemia. Researchers used genomic DNA as the template to profile TCR beta VDJ and CDR3. TCRdb reanalysed the reads using MiXCR and keeps one entry per CDR3 protein. This table has approximately 180,000 distinct CDR3 sequences, around 60% appearing once. The germline V gene has CDR1 SSHAT and CDR2 FNYEAQ (reference sequence). J lost 12 bases, V lost 4 bases, and 9 bases had no gene match. This CDR3 is built from 15 residues. CD8+CD57+ cell expansion had been shown by flow cytometry in patients chosen for sequencing.

The TCR sequence derives from a human donor with aplastic anemia. The chain recombines TRBV7-7 with TRBJ1-6, with 10 bases lining up with TRBD1. The sample consisted of sorted CD4+, CD8+, or CD8+CD57+ T cells (not recorded which) from PBMCs. The CDR3 region is CASSSQDRGGLPLHF. The CDR3, as DNA: TGTGCCAGCAGCTCACAGGACAGGGGGGGACTACCCCTCCACTTT.